This entry concerns a single T cell receptor (beta chain). The record originates from a study of blood T cell repertoires in COVID-19. Overall study context: Italy, Spain and the United States were the sources of the convalescent and acute COVID-19 samples. T cells, B-cell-depleted T cells, or PBMCs supplied cDNA or gDNA.

Libraries were prepared by immunoSEQ multiplex PCR; TCRdb keeps only in-frame clonotypes and omits some of them. The table has around 140,000 clones, about 87% seen once; the top ten hold over 35%. Sequenced material: peripheral blood. The receptor was derived from a human donor in a cohort sampled during active COVID-19.

The DNA of the CDR3 is TGTGCCAGCAGACCCAGCGGGGGGGCCGGCGAGCAGTACTTC. It translates to CASRPSGGAGEQYF. This sequence joins TRBV6-5 and TRBJ2-7; TRBD2 aligns across 10 bases. Germline-derived CDR1 and CDR2 are MNHEY and SVGAGI. V lost 6 bases to trimming and J lost 6 bases; unmatched junction nucleotides: 8. The CDR3 sequence is 14 residues long.